A single sample is the source of the 26 T cell receptor beta chains below, sequenced in a study of T cell repertoires in cytomegalovirus infection. One entry per CDR3 protein, called by TCRdb with MiXCR from the reads. In the table there are more than 650,000 distinct CDR3 sequences, less than 40% of which are singletons. Source material: PBMCs. The receptors shown here come from a human donor in good health (CMV status not recorded). Some clones in this sample may be carry-over from other donors' samples.

There are a few counts of this clonotype. J is TRBJ2-1 and V is TRBV6-1; 8 nucleotides line up with TRBD1. The V gene's germline CDR1 is MNHNS and CDR2 SASEGT. Trimming removed 1 base from V and 3 bases from J; junction bases left unmatched: 2. The CDR3 contains 15 residues. This chain's CDR3 is CASSEVGTGYNEQFF. The DNA of the CDR3 is TGTGCCAGCAGTGAAGTTGGGACAGGCTACAATGAGCAGTTCTTC.

Note on this clonotype: The junction departs from the called germline gene at one end, perhaps through a read error. The V call is TRBV7-9, the J call TRBJ2-2; weak D call: TRBD2 (7 bases). The length of the CDR3 is 17 residues. In germline, CDR1 is SEHNR, CDR2 FQNEAQ (reference sequence). The CDR3 is CASCPGGQGVVSGELFF. CDR3 in DNA: TGTGCCAGCTGCCCCGGGGGGCAGGGAGTAGTCTCCGGTGAGCTGTTTTTT. Filled out from reference TRBV7-9 and TRBJ2-2, the complete variable domain reads DTGVSQNPRHKITKRGQNVTFRCDPISEHNRLYWYRQTLGQGPEFLTYFQNEAQLEKSRLLSDRFSAERPKGSFSTLEIQRTEQGDSAMYLCASCPGGQGVVSGELFFGEGSRLTVL.

The gene calls are TRBV7-9 and TRBJ1-3; the match to TRBD1 covers 7 bases. With V trimmed by 2 bases and J by 5 bases, 9 bases remained unmatched. This CDR3 contains 16 residues. The V gene's germline CDR1 is SEHNR and CDR2 FQNEAQ (reference sequence). The CDR3 DNA reads TGTGCCAGCAGCTTAAACAGGGGACCCCGAAGAAACACCATATATTTT. Its protein product is CASSLNRGPRRNTIYF.

This clonotype was seen a few times. J is TRBJ2-7 and V is TRBV27; 8 bases match TRBD1. Germline CDR1 MNHEY, CDR2 SMNVEV (reference sequence). This CDR3 is built from 14 residues. Trimming removed 4 bases from V and 1 base from J; junction bases left unmatched: 3. CDR3 DNA sequence: TGTGCCAGCAGTTGGGACAGGAGATCCTACGAGCAGTACTTC. Translated: CASSWDRRSYEQYF.

This clonotype came up a few times. The genes are TRBV20-1 and TRBJ2-7; tentatively, D is TRBD2 (5 bases). V was clipped by 0 bases and J by 2 bases, with 14 bases between them. Germline CDR1 is DFQATT and CDR2 is SNEGSKA (reference sequence). CDR3 length equals 15 residues. CDR3 sequence reads: CSARELARSTYEQYF. The CDR3 nucleotides are TGCAGTGCTAGAGAGTTAGCGAGGTCCACCTACGAGCAGTACTTC.

This sequence joins TRBV11-3 and TRBJ2-5; perhaps TRBD2 as D (5 bases). Germline V gives CDR1 SGHNT, CDR2 YENEEA. V lost 3 bases, J lost 9 bases, and 14 bases lay in between. The CDR3 covers 13 residues. The CDR3 loop is CASSFGQTGSQYF. CDR3 DNA: TGTGCCAGCAGCTTCGGCCAGACGGGGTCCCAGTACTTC.

The chain combines TRBV5-5 with TRBJ1-2; 11 bases match TRBD1. CDR3 length equals 15 residues. CDR1 is SGHKS and CDR2 is YYEKEE in the germline V gene (reference sequence). V was clipped by 4 bases and J by 4 bases; unmatched bases: 6. Here the CDR3 DNA reads TGTGCCAGCAGCGGAGGGACAGGGGGTTTCTATGGCTACACCTTC. It is translated as CASSGGTGGFYGYTF.

The rearrangement uses TRBV20-1 and TRBJ1-1; D gene ambiguous. The V gene lost 3 bases and the J gene lost 7 bases, with 12 bases spanning the gap. This CDR3 has 12 residues. Germline loops: CDR1 DFQATT, CDR2 SNEGSKA (reference sequence). CDR3 sequence reads: CSARGSRYEAFF. The CDR3 coding sequence is TGCAGTGCTAGGGGGTCCAGATATGAAGCTTTCTTT.

For this clonotype: The germline gene is not matched at one end of the junction; a read error may be the cause. V is TRBV7-6 and J is TRBJ2-3; 8 bases are a match to TRBD2. This CDR3 has 17 amino acids. The germline gives CDR1 SGHVS, CDR2 FNYEAQ. The DNA for the CDR3 is TGTGCTAGCAGCTTAAACCCCTCGGGGGGGCCCACAGATACGCAGTATTTT. Protein: CASSLNPSGGPTDTQYF.

This clonotype was detected many times. The chain combines TRBV7-8 with TRBJ2-3; D perhaps matches TRBD2 (5 bases). Germline V gene lookup returns CDR1 SGHVS and CDR2 FQNEAQ. Trimming shortened V by 2 bases and J by 4 bases, and 25 bases separated the two germline ends. This CDR3 comprises 19 residues. This chain's CDR3 is CASSLIGTGRGRWADTQYF. CDR3 nucleotide sequence: TGTGCCAGCAGCTTAATAGGAACGGGTAGAGGGAGATGGGCAGATACGCAGTATTTT.

This chain connects TRBV7-2 to TRBJ1-5; maybe TRBD1 (6 bases). Germline values: CDR1 SGHTA, CDR2 FQGNSA. Trimming removed 5 bases from V and 2 bases from J, with 16 bases in between. The CDR3 has 16 amino acids. Written as DNA, the CDR3 is TGTGCCAGCAGCCCCCGTGGGGGGGGGCGCAATCAGCCCCAGCATTTT. Amino acid sequence: CASSPRGGGRNQPQHF. Full variable domain (missing parts from reference TRBV7-2 and TRBJ1-5): GAGVSQSPSNKVTEKGKDVELRCDPISGHTALYWYRQSLGQGLEFLIYFQGNSAPDKSGLPSDRFSAERTGGSVSTLTIQRTQQEDSAVYLCASSPRGGGRNQPQHFGDGTRLSIL.

This chain uses TRBV2 with TRBJ2-2; D is ambiguous. Germline assignment: CDR1 SNHLY and CDR2 FYNNEI. The CDR3 sequence is 14 residues long. Trimming stripped 5 bases from V and 6 bases from J, with 13 bases between. Here the CDR3 reads CASSKYDEAGELFF. CDR3 nucleotides: TGTGCCAGCAGTAAATACGACGAGGCCGGGGAGCTGTTTTTT.

The chain is built from TRBV5-1 and TRBJ2-1; TRBD2 aligns across 11 bases. CDR3 size: 16 residues. The junction had 3 bases not matched to a gene; V was cut back by 4 bases and J by 0 bases. Germline values: CDR1 SGHRS, CDR2 YFSETQ. In nucleotides, the CDR3 is TGCGCCAGCAGCGAGGGGACTAGCGGCTCCTACAATGAGCAGTTCTTC. Encoded protein: CASSEGTSGSYNEQFF.

This clonotype was found a few times. The chain has TRBV10-2 and TRBJ1-4; 7 nucleotides line up with TRBD1. Germline CDR1 reads WSHSY; CDR2 reads SAAADI. The CDR3 extends over 13 amino acids. The V segment lost 3 bases and the J segment 11 bases; nucleotides outside the gene matches: 6. In nucleotides, the CDR3 is TGCGCCAGCAGTGACCAGACAGGGAGGAAACTGTTTTTT. Translation: CASSDQTGRKLFF.

The chain uses TRBV20-1 and TRBJ2-3, with D maybe TRBD2 (5 bases). In germline, CDR1 is DFQATT, CDR2 SNEGSKA (reference sequence). The CDR3 covers 14 residues. V lost 1 base, J lost 0 bases, and 8 bases lay in between. This CDR3 is CSARGLSSTDTQYF. The CDR3 nucleotides read TGCAGTGCTAGAGGACTATCTAGCACAGATACGCAGTATTTT.

The chain recombines TRBV10-1 with TRBJ1-3; D remains ambiguous. Germline lookup yields CDR1 WNHNN and CDR2 SYGVQD (reference sequence). Between the trimmed V and J ends, which lost 0 bases and 2 bases, there was a span of 5 bases. CDR3 size: 14 residues. In nucleotides, the CDR3 is TGCGCCAGCAGTGAGTCAAGGACTGGAAACACCATATATTTT. Translated: CASSESRTGNTIYF.

This clonotype appeared a few times. The genes are TRBV29-1 and TRBJ1-2; D remains unclear. The CDR3 has 11 residues. V was pared by 3 bases and J by 3 bases, with 5 bases between. Germline loops: CDR1 SQVTM, CDR2 ANQGSEA. CDR3 region: CSVDADYGYTF. The CDR3, as DNA: TGCAGCGTTGATGCCGACTATGGCTACACCTTC.

V is TRBV19 and J is TRBJ1-2, with TRBD1 matching 7 bases. The CDR3 length is 14 residues. From germline, CDR1 is LNHDA and CDR2 SQIVND (reference sequence). V was clipped by 5 bases and J by 4 bases; unmatched bases: 7. The CDR3 here is CASSADRRAYGYTF. As DNA, the CDR3 is TGTGCCAGTAGTGCGGACAGGAGGGCCTATGGCTACACCTTC.

This clonotype turned up a few times. The genes are TRBV20-1 and TRBJ2-7; 10 bases align to TRBD2. The V and J ends lost 0 bases and 4 bases, in that order; junction bases with no gene match: 12. Germline CDR1 DFQATT, CDR2 SNEGSKA (reference sequence). CDR3 length: 17 amino acids. The CDR3 loop reads CSARDLASGRPSYEQYF. The CDR3 DNA is TGCAGTGCTAGAGATCTGGCTAGCGGGAGACCCTCGTACGAGCAGTACTTC.

The chain carries TRBV19 and TRBJ1-2, with a weak D call TRBD1 (6 bases). The V end was cut by 6 bases, the J end by 4 bases, with 15 bases between. Germline lookup yields CDR1 LNHDA and CDR2 SQIVND (reference sequence). This CDR3 is built from 14 residues. CDR3 DNA: TGTGCCAGTAGCAAGGACAGACACGGCTATGGCTACACCTTC. It specifies CASSKDRHGYGYTF.

This clonotype was seen once. The gene calls are TRBV7-9 and TRBJ2-7; D ambiguous. The V end was cut by 4 bases, the J end by 3 bases, with 13 bases between. Per germline, CDR1 SEHNR and CDR2 FQNEAQ (reference sequence). The CDR3 contains 14 residues. Here the CDR3 DNA reads TGTGCCAGCAGCTGGGCCGGACGTTACTACGAGCAGTACTTC. Translated, it gives CASSWAGRYYEQYF. Using reference TRBV7-9 and TRBJ2-7 for the parts outside the CDR3, the full variable domain is DTGVSQNPRHKITKRGQNVTFRCDPISEHNRLYWYRQTLGQGPEFLTYFQNEAQLEKSRLLSDRFSAERPKGSFSTLEIQRTEQGDSAMYLCASSWAGRYYEQYFGPGTRLTVT.

The chain employs TRBV12-3 or TRBV12-4 and TRBJ1-1; D is possibly TRBD1 (5 bases). The CDR3 is made up of 14 amino acids. V was clipped by 3 bases and J by 4 bases, with 12 bases between them. The CDR3 reads CASSFEGRGTEAFF. As DNA, the CDR3 is TGTGCCAGCAGTTTCGAGGGACGGGGCACTGAAGCTTTCTTT.

The chain is built from TRBV6-8 and TRBJ1-4; 11 bases fit TRBD1. This CDR3 contains 18 residues. With V trimmed by 0 bases and J by 7 bases, 10 bases remained unmatched. Germline CDR1 reads MNHGY; CDR2 reads SAAAGT. The CDR3 is CASSYSARLDRGREKLFF. For the CDR3, the DNA is TGTGCCAGCAGTTACTCGGCACGCCTGGACAGGGGGCGTGAAAAACTGTTTTTT.

This clonotype was observed a few times. The chain joins TRBV19 to TRBJ2-2, with D maybe TRBD2 (5 bases). The V gene lost 10 bases and the J gene lost 7 bases, with 16 bases spanning the gap. Looked up from germline, CDR1 is LNHDA and CDR2 is SQIVND (reference sequence). This CDR3 has 13 amino acids. The CDR3: CATHTGGGGELFF. The CDR3 bases are TGTGCCACCCACACCGGAGGTGGCGGGGAGCTGTTTTTT.

This clonotype was found a few times. The chain joins TRBV28 to TRBJ2-3; 8 bases line up with TRBD2. The germline CDR1 and CDR2 sequences are MDHEN and SYDVKM. V gave up 5 bases and J gave up 3 bases; unmatched junction bases: 10. The CDR3 covers 16 residues. The CDR3 DNA follows: TGTGCCAGCAGTGCCGAAGTAGCGGGATTGACAGATACGCAGTATTTT. It encodes CASSAEVAGLTDTQYF. Supplemented by reference TRBV28 and TRBJ2-3, the full variable domain reads DVKVTQSSRYLVKRTGEKVFLECVQDMDHENMFWYRQDPGLGLRLIYFSYDVKMKEKGDIPEGYSVSREKKERFSLILESASTNQTSMYLCASSAEVAGLTDTQYFGPGTRLTVL.

This clonotype was observed a handful of times. A junction end diverges from the germline sequence, so it may reflect a read error. The V and J genes are TRBV19 and TRBJ2-7; 11 bases align to TRBD2. From germline, CDR1 is LNHDA and CDR2 SQIVND (reference sequence). This CDR3 has 14 amino acids. The CDR3 nucleotides are TGTGCCAGTAGTATAGTAGCGGGAGGGCTTTTACCCACCTTC. Protein sequence: CASSIVAGGLLPTF.